The 3 T cell receptor beta chains given below trace back to one sample, sequenced in a study of radiotherapy plus CTLA-4 blockade in lung cancer. This table comes from immunoSEQ multiplex PCR, and its TCRdb copy is limited to in-frame clones, with some not included. The sample holds 55,000 to 65,000 clones; approximately 76% are singletons and the top ten take approximately 2.8%. The material sequenced was peripheral blood, taken from a patient treated with radiotherapy plus ipilimumab. The receptors here all came from a human donor with non-small cell lung cancer who had a complete response to radiotherapy plus ipilimumab.

V and J are TRBV5-1 and TRBJ2-3; D is uncertain. The germline CDR1 and CDR2 sequences are SGHRS and YFSETQ. CDR3 size: 15 residues. Trimming left V 5 bases short and J 3 bases short, with 16 bases between. CDR3 in amino acids: CASRNSVIATDTQYF. The CDR3 bases are TGCGCCAGCAGAAATAGTGTCATCGCTACAGATACGCAGTATTTT.

This clone turned up a few times. The V gene is TRBV5-1, the J gene TRBJ2-7; 13 nucleotides agree with TRBD2. After removal of 3 bases from V and 2 bases from J, the junction contained 11 bases not matched to a gene. The CDR3 is made up of 18 amino acids. Germline lookup yields CDR1 SGHRS and CDR2 YFSETQ. Here the CDR3 reads CASSYGTSGTGWTYEQYF. In DNA form, the CDR3 reads TGCGCCAGCAGCTACGGGACTAGCGGGACAGGTTGGACCTACGAGCAGTACTTC.

This clone was found once. V usage is TRBV19 and J usage is TRBJ2-4, with 9 bases lining up with TRBD1. V was pared by 4 bases and J by 2 bases, with 9 bases of the junction left unmatched. The CDR3 contains 17 residues. The germline V gene has CDR1 LNHDA and CDR2 SQIVND (reference sequence). CDR3: CASSTDRGLITKNIQYF. The CDR3, as DNA: TGTGCCAGTAGTACGGACAGGGGTTTGATTACCAAAAACATTCAGTACTTC. Variable domain in full (rest from reference TRBV19 and TRBJ2-4): DGGITQSPKYLFRKEGQNVTLSCEQNLNHDAMYWYRQDPGQGLRLIYYSQIVNDFQKGDIAEGYSVSREKKESFPLTVTSAQKNPTAFYLCASSTDRGLITKNIQYFGAGTRLSVL.